Listed below are T cell receptor beta chains from one sample, sequenced in a study of blood T cell repertoires in COVID-19. This table comes from immunoSEQ multiplex PCR, and its TCRdb copy is limited to in-frame clones, with some not included. Of about 200,000 clones listed, about 78% are singletons. The specimen sequenced was peripheral blood. These receptors were collected from a woman in her 70s with acute or convalescent COVID-19. CDR3s include the opening cysteine and the closing phenylalanine or tryptophan. Fields, in order: clone size, V gene, J gene, D gene, CDR3 protein, CDR3 DNA. D genes are given only for firm matches. Part of the rows lack a size; the others show once, few, many or a class for expanded clones.

abundance: NA; v_gene: TRBV7-7; j_gene: TRBJ2-2; d_gene: NA; CDR3aa: CASSLGVSSQNTGELFF; CDR3nt: TGTGCTAGCAGCTTAGGCGTGTCTAGTCAGAACACCGGGGAGCTGTTTTTT
abundance: NA; v_gene: TRBV10-3; j_gene: TRBJ2-3; d_gene: NA; CDR3aa: CAIGRTDTQYF; CDR3nt: TGTGCCATCGGGCGCACAGATACGCAGTATTTT
abundance: NA; v_gene: TRBV7-9; j_gene: TRBJ2-3; d_gene: TRBD2; CDR3aa: CASSLERGNKFTDTQYF; CDR3nt: TGTGCCAGCAGCTTAGAGCGGGGGAACAAGTTTACAGATACGCAGTATTTT
abundance: NA; v_gene: TRBV3-1/TRBV3-2; j_gene: TRBJ2-1; d_gene: NA; CDR3aa: CASSQDRPGGNNEQFF; CDR3nt: TGTGCCAGCAGCCAAGATAGGCCCGGCGGGAACAATGAGCAGTTCTTC
abundance: once; v_gene: TRBV7-2; j_gene: TRBJ2-7; d_gene: NA; CDR3aa: CASSLNGGSYEQYF; CDR3nt: TGTGCCAGCAGCTTAAACGGGGGCTCCTACGAGCAGTACTTC
abundance: NA; v_gene: TRBV2; j_gene: TRBJ2-7; d_gene: TRBD2; CDR3aa: CAPRRAGDSYEQYF; CDR3nt: TGTGCCCCTCGACGCGCGGGAGACTCCTACGAGCAGTACTTC
abundance: NA; v_gene: TRBV6-1; j_gene: TRBJ2-2; d_gene: TRBD2; CDR3aa: CASSATSGRVNTGELFF; CDR3nt: TGTGCCAGCAGTGCAACTAGCGGGAGGGTGAACACCGGGGAGCTGTTTTTT
abundance: few; v_gene: TRBV6-1; j_gene: TRBJ1-3; d_gene: NA; CDR3aa: CASSGGLGGQGSGNTIYF; CDR3nt: TGTGCCAGCAGTGGAGGGTTGGGGGGTCAAGGCTCTGGAAACACCATATATTTT
abundance: NA; v_gene: TRBV7-2; j_gene: TRBJ2-1; d_gene: NA; CDR3aa: CASSLVFGQYNEQFF; CDR3nt: TGTGCCAGCAGCTTAGTTTTCGGACAATACAATGAGCAGTTCTTC
abundance: NA; v_gene: TRBV24-1; j_gene: TRBJ2-1; d_gene: TRBD1; CDR3aa: CATSDKGGQAYNEQFF; CDR3nt: TGTGCCACCAGTGATAAAGGGGGACAGGCCTACAATGAGCAGTTCTTC
abundance: once; v_gene: TRBV5-4; j_gene: TRBJ2-3; d_gene: TRBD2; CDR3aa: CASSLATSGSWSDTQYF; CDR3nt: TGTGCCAGCAGCTTGGCCACTAGCGGGAGTTGGTCAGATACGCAGTATTTT
abundance: NA; v_gene: TRBV3-1/TRBV3-2; j_gene: TRBJ2-7; d_gene: NA; CDR3aa: CASSHSRLAEQYF; CDR3nt: TGTGCCAGCAGCCATTCCCGTCTAGCAGAGCAGTACTTC
abundance: NA; v_gene: TRBV2; j_gene: TRBJ2-5; d_gene: TRBD2; CDR3aa: CASSRTSGKETQYF; CDR3nt: TGTGCCAGCAGTCGGACTAGCGGAAAAGAGACCCAGTACTTC
abundance: NA; v_gene: TRBV9; j_gene: TRBJ1-2; d_gene: NA; CDR3aa: CASSAEVGGLYGYTF; CDR3nt: TGTGCCAGCAGCGCGGAGGTGGGAGGACTCTATGGCTACACCTTC
abundance: NA; v_gene: TRBV3-1/TRBV3-2; j_gene: TRBJ1-1; d_gene: NA; CDR3aa: CASSQAFHEAFF; CDR3nt: TGTGCCAGCAGCCAGGCATTTCATGAAGCTTTCTTT
abundance: NA; v_gene: TRBV21-1; j_gene: TRBJ2-7; d_gene: NA; CDR3aa: CASRRLTIPFRERSYEQYF; CDR3nt: TGTGCCAGCAGAAGACTGACGATTCCCTTCCGGGAGAGGTCCTACGAGCAGTACTTC
abundance: NA; v_gene: TRBV11-3; j_gene: TRBJ1-1; d_gene: NA; CDR3aa: CASSFQMNTEAFF; CDR3nt: TGTGCCAGCAGCTTCCAGATGAACACTGAAGCTTTCTTT
abundance: NA; v_gene: TRBV2; j_gene: TRBJ2-5; d_gene: NA; CDR3aa: CASRPDSQETQYF; CDR3nt: TGTGCCAGCAGACCGGACAGCCAAGAGACCCAGTACTTC
abundance: NA; v_gene: TRBV7-9; j_gene: TRBJ1-3; d_gene: NA; CDR3aa: CASSPTPGGISGNTIYF; CDR3nt: TGTGCCAGCAGCCCTACCCCGGGCGGGATCTCTGGAAACACCATATATTTT
abundance: once; v_gene: TRBV19; j_gene: TRBJ2-1; d_gene: TRBD1; CDR3aa: CASSRVGTGDYNEQFF; CDR3nt: TGTGCCAGTAGTCGGGTGGGGACAGGGGACTACAATGAGCAGTTCTTC
abundance: few; v_gene: TRBV7-9; j_gene: TRBJ1-4; d_gene: NA; CDR3aa: CASSLDFGQDEKLFF; CDR3nt: TGTGCCAGCAGCTTAGATTTTGGGCAGGATGAAAAACTGTTTTTT
abundance: few; v_gene: TRBV5-1; j_gene: TRBJ2-3; d_gene: NA; CDR3aa: CASSFGQPTDTQYF; CDR3nt: TGCGCCAGCAGCTTCGGACAGCCCACAGATACGCAGTATTTT
abundance: NA; v_gene: TRBV2; j_gene: TRBJ2-2; d_gene: NA; CDR3aa: CASSGDTNTGELFF; CDR3nt: TGTGCCAGCAGCGGGGACACCAACACCGGGGAGCTGTTTTTT
abundance: NA; v_gene: TRBV20-1; j_gene: TRBJ2-7; d_gene: NA; CDR3aa: CSATVSYEQYF; CDR3nt: TGCAGTGCAACAGTATCCTACGAGCAGTACTTC
abundance: NA; v_gene: TRBV10-3; j_gene: TRBJ2-7; d_gene: NA; CDR3aa: CAISELERTESEQYF; CDR3nt: TGTGCCATCAGTGAGTTAGAAAGGACAGAAAGCGAGCAGTACTTC
abundance: NA; v_gene: TRBV18; j_gene: TRBJ1-6; d_gene: TRBD1; CDR3aa: CASSQGQGAVDSPLHF; CDR3nt: TGTGCCAGCTCACAGGGACAGGGGGCCGTGGATTCACCCCTCCACTTT
abundance: NA; v_gene: TRBV18; j_gene: TRBJ1-2; d_gene: TRBD1; CDR3aa: CASSLDRGPGYTF; CDR3nt: TGTGCCAGCTCACTGGACAGGGGGCCTGGCTACACCTTC
abundance: NA; v_gene: TRBV5-1; j_gene: TRBJ1-2; d_gene: NA; CDR3aa: CASSYPEGAGPIDGYTF; CDR3nt: TGCGCCAGCAGCTACCCGGAGGGTGCAGGGCCAATCGATGGCTACACCTTC
abundance: NA; v_gene: TRBV28; j_gene: TRBJ1-5; d_gene: NA; CDR3aa: CASSLLQGPNQPQHF; CDR3nt: TGTGCCAGCAGCCTTTTACAGGGCCCCAATCAGCCCCAGCATTTT
abundance: few; v_gene: TRBV7-2; j_gene: TRBJ2-1; d_gene: TRBD2; CDR3aa: CASRSGTSLYNEQFF; CDR3nt: TGTGCCAGCAGGTCCGGGACTAGCCTCTACAATGAGCAGTTCTTC
abundance: NA; v_gene: TRBV19; j_gene: TRBJ1-1; d_gene: NA; CDR3aa: CASSKGQHEAFF; CDR3nt: TGTGCCAGTAGTAAAGGACAGCATGAAGCTTTCTTT
abundance: NA; v_gene: TRBV3-1/TRBV3-2; j_gene: TRBJ1-5; d_gene: NA; CDR3aa: CASIPRVNNQPQHF; CDR3nt: TGTGCCAGCATACCCCGGGTCAACAATCAGCCCCAGCATTTT
abundance: NA; v_gene: TRBV5-1; j_gene: TRBJ2-7; d_gene: TRBD2; CDR3aa: CASSLVTSGTYEQYF; CDR3nt: TGCGCCAGCAGCTTGGTGACTAGCGGAACCTACGAGCAGTACTTC
abundance: NA; v_gene: TRBV30; j_gene: TRBJ1-6; d_gene: NA; CDR3aa: CACSGSNSPLHF; CDR3nt: TGTGCCTGCTCCGGGTCCAATTCACCCCTCCACTTT
abundance: once; v_gene: TRBV28; j_gene: TRBJ2-5; d_gene: TRBD1; CDR3aa: CASSTQGGAGKETQYF; CDR3nt: TGTGCCAGCAGTACACAGGGGGGCGCCGGTAAAGAGACCCAGTACTTC
abundance: NA; v_gene: TRBV5-6; j_gene: TRBJ1-2; d_gene: TRBD1; CDR3aa: CASSFGQGLGGYTF; CDR3nt: TGTGCCAGCAGCTTCGGACAGGGTCTGGGTGGCTACACCTTC
abundance: NA; v_gene: TRBV29-1; j_gene: TRBJ2-3; d_gene: TRBD2; CDR3aa: CSVDGAGGSDTQYF; CDR3nt: TGCAGCGTTGACGGAGCGGGAGGGTCAGATACGCAGTATTTT
abundance: once; v_gene: TRBV6-1; j_gene: TRBJ2-2; d_gene: TRBD2; CDR3aa: CASSGRRGGRSNTGELFF; CDR3nt: TGTGCCAGCAGTGGCCGGAGGGGCGGGAGGAGTAACACCGGGGAGCTGTTTTTT
abundance: NA; v_gene: TRBV7-3; j_gene: TRBJ2-1; d_gene: TRBD2; CDR3aa: CASSLGTSGMEQFF; CDR3nt: TGTGCCAGCAGCTTAGGGACTAGCGGGATGGAGCAGTTCTTC
abundance: NA; v_gene: TRBV24-1; j_gene: TRBJ2-7; d_gene: TRBD1; CDR3aa: CATSASDRGYEQYF; CDR3nt: TGTGCCACCAGTGCCTCGGACAGGGGGTACGAGCAGTACTTC
abundance: NA; v_gene: TRBV5-4; j_gene: TRBJ1-1; d_gene: TRBD1; CDR3aa: CASSPRDRSSEAFF; CDR3nt: TGTGCCAGCAGCCCCCGGGACAGGTCATCAGAAGCTTTCTTT
abundance: NA; v_gene: TRBV4-1; j_gene: TRBJ1-3; d_gene: TRBD1; CDR3aa: CASSQVYQGGSNTIYF; CDR3nt: TGCGCCAGCAGCCAAGTTTACCAGGGGGGTTCGAACACCATATATTTT